The clone carrying this T cell receptor (beta chain) was counted at least ten times. The CDR3 length is 14 residues. Germline loops: CDR1 SGHTA, CDR2 FQGNSA. With 5 bases removed from V and 3 bases from J, the gap between germline ends came to 14 bases. MiXCR, run by TCRdb on the reads, gives a single entry per CDR3 protein. In the table there are a few hundred thousand distinct CDR3 sequences, about 20% of which are singletons. The data originate from a study of T cell repertoires in cytomegalovirus infection. The receptor's source is a human donor in good health (CMV status not recorded). Some clones in this sample may be carry-over from other donors' samples. Sample: CD8+ T cells from PBMCs. J is TRBJ2-7 and V is TRBV7-2; tentatively, D is TRBD1 (5 bases). CDR3 sequence: CASSAPDNYYEQYF. The CDR3 nucleotides read TGTGCCAGCAGCGCCCCGGACAACTACTACGAGCAGTACTTC.